This passage covers 5 T cell receptor beta chains from one sample sequenced in a study of T cells in Graves' hyperthyroidism and ophthalmopathy. Amplification of TCR beta CDR3 regions was performed using RNA transcripts as template. The primer set for the first-round RT-PCR of the TCR CDR3 was HTBI. TCRdb fed the multiplex PCR reads into MiXCR, producing one record per CDR3 protein. The data hold 500,000 to 650,000 distinct CDR3 sequences, with 20% observed a single time. Sequencing was carried out using blood. The receptor set was obtained from a man aged 40-49 years with Graves' ophthalmopathy.

This clonotype has more than one count but fewer than ten. The chain couples TRBV7-3 to TRBJ1-6, with a tentative D call TRBD1 (5 bases). This CDR3 is 15 amino acids long. Trimming took 5 bases from V and 7 from J, leaving 15 bases between them. CDR1 is SGHTA, CDR2 FQGTGA, per germline. This chain's CDR3 is CASSHTGPLNSPLHF. The CDR3 nucleotides are TGTGCCAGCAGCCACACGGGACCGCTAAATTCACCCCTCCACTTT.

This clonotype has more than one count but fewer than ten. CDR3 DNA sequence: TGTGCCAGCAGCTCGCAGACTAGCGGGAATGAGCAGTTCTTC. It codes for CASSSQTSGNEQFF. This sequence joins TRBV7-8 and TRBJ2-1; TRBD2 matches 10 bases. The CDR3 extends over 14 amino acids. Trimming removed 4 bases from V and 7 bases from J; junction bases left unmatched: 4. CDR1 and CDR2 from the germline V gene are SGHVS and FQNEAQ.

This clonotype was observed at least ten times. DNA of the CDR3: TGTGCCAGCATTACGGTGACTAGCGAGGGGACTCTGTTCTTC. It yields the protein CASITVTSEGTLFF. The chain combines TRBV2 with TRBJ2-1; 8 nucleotides agree with TRBD2. The CDR3 totals 14 residues. Trimming removed 7 bases from V and 15 bases from J; junction bases left unmatched: 17. Germline V CDR1 and CDR2: SNHLY, FYNNEI.

This clonotype showed up just a few times. The chain couples TRBV10-3 to TRBJ2-5; 10 nucleotides match TRBD2. The CDR3 runs to 15 residues. The germline V gene encodes CDR1 ENHRY and CDR2 SYGVKD. Unmatched junction bases numbered 6, after V lost 7 bases and J lost 1 base. This CDR3 is CAIKASGGIQETQYF. DNA of the CDR3: TGTGCCATCAAGGCTAGCGGGGGAATCCAAGAGACCCAGTACTTC.

The chain recombines TRBV29-1 with TRBJ2-1; D is uncertain. V was clipped by 7 bases and J by 5 bases, with 6 bases between them. Germline V lookup: CDR1 SQVTM, CDR2 ANQGSEA. The CDR3 covers 10 residues. CDR3 region: CSGANNEQFF. The CDR3 DNA reads TGCAGCGGAGCAAACAATGAGCAGTTCTTC.